This T cell receptor beta chain was sequenced for a study of T cell responses to AZD1222 COVID-19 vaccine. CDR1 is SGHNT and CDR2 is YENEEA in the germline V gene. The V and J ends lost 4 bases and 4 bases, in that order; junction bases with no gene match: 4. The CDR3 is 14 residues long. Note on this clone: Its antigen is unknown.

The method was immunoSEQ multiplex PCR; TCRdb's version includes in-frame clones alone and lacks a portion of them. There are tens of thousands of clones in the sample; around nine tenths occur only once, and 6.9% lies in the top ten. Overall study results and limits: The sample set comprised mostly white British donors with more females, and clonal diversity was possibly underestimated. The study found vaccine-associated CD4 TCRs spanning spike, dominant at 160-218 and 743-854.

The sample consisted of peripheral blood, taken 28 days after the second AZD1222 dose. The V call is TRBV11-3, the J call TRBJ2-7; 10 bases are shared with TRBD1. The sequence came from an adult who received the AZD1222 COVID-19 vaccine. The CDR3 DNA is TGTGCCAGCAGCTGGGGACAGGGGCCATACGAGCAGTACTTC. Translating it yields CASSWGQGPYEQYF.